Listed here are 8 T cell receptor beta chains from one sample, sequenced in a study of CD8+ T cells in alopecia areata (dated by TCRdb to between 2018 and 2020). Library preparation was by the immunoSEQ multiplex PCR assay. RNA was extracted from all samples and reverse transcribed into cDNA as template for TCR sequencing. The source is immuneACCESS, and TCRdb retained only in-frame sequences with V and J called. Part of the clones is not carried over; for the studies checked, unresolved V genes explain less than half of this, and the remainder is unexplained. The sample table records approximately 34,000 clones; around three fifths of these occur just once. In total, the top ten clones hold under 40% of the sample. The sample was NKG2D-high CD8+ T cells sorted from blood. In light of the paper, this sample's cell subset or site label describes: sorted CD8+ NKG2D-high blood T cells. These receptors were obtained from a human donor with alopecia areata.

The chain recombines TRBV2 with TRBJ2-1; D is unclear. The CDR3 runs 15 residues. Trimming took 1 base from V and 4 from J, leaving 11 bases between them. Germline CDR1 SNHLY, CDR2 FYNNEI. The CDR3 region has the DNA TGTGCCAGCAGTGAAGAGGCGCGGAAGTACAATGAGCAGTTCTTC. Translation gives CASSEEARKYNEQFF.

The rearrangement uses TRBV28 and TRBJ2-7, with 10 bases lining up with TRBD1. Losses at the gene ends were 5 bases for V and 5 bases for J; bases not matched to a gene: 3. CDR1 is MDHEN, CDR2 SYDVKM, per germline. This CDR3 is 13 amino acids long. CDR3 coding DNA: TGTGCCAGCAGTGACAGGGGGCACCACGAGCAGTACTTC. This encodes CASSDRGHHEQYF.

The sample holds a few counts of this clone. The chain carries TRBV7-2 and TRBJ2-7, with 7 nucleotides matching TRBD1. The CDR3 contains 14 residues. J lost 5 bases, V lost 7 bases, and 11 bases had no gene match. In germline, CDR1 is SGHTA, CDR2 FQGNSA. CDR3 loop: CASNPWGTVDEQYF. DNA for the CDR3: TGTGCCAGCAACCCGTGGGGGACAGTTGACGAGCAGTACTTC.

V usage is TRBV27 and J usage is TRBJ2-1, with a tentative D call TRBD2 (5 bases). V lost 2 bases and J 8 bases, leaving 13 bases between the germline ends. Per germline, CDR1 MNHEY and CDR2 SMNVEV (reference sequence). The CDR3 has 14 amino acids. DNA of the CDR3: TGTGCCAGCAGTTTAAGGCCCGGAGGCCATGAGCAGTTCTTC. The encoded protein is CASSLRPGGHEQFF.

The chain recombines TRBV25-1 with TRBJ1-2, with D maybe TRBD1 (6 bases). CDR3 length: 11 amino acids. Germline-derived CDR1 and CDR2 are MGHDK and SYGVNS. The V end lost 3 bases, the J end lost 8 bases, and 7 bases lay between the germline ends. CDR3 sequence: CASSDRGGYTF. The DNA for the CDR3 is TGTGCCAGCAGTGACAGGGGAGGCTACACCTTC.

V gene TRBV7-6 combines with J gene TRBJ2-7; no firm D call. The V gene lost 0 bases and the J gene lost 2 bases, with 8 bases spanning the gap. The germline V gene encodes CDR1 SGHVS and CDR2 FNYEAQ. The CDR3 runs 14 residues. The DNA for the CDR3 is TGTGCCAGCAGCTTAGCAGGGCTAGCCTACGAGCAGTACTTC. Protein: CASSLAGLAYEQYF.

This sequence joins TRBV4-3 and TRBJ1-2; D possibly corresponds to TRBD1 (6 bases). Trimming cost V 0 bases and J 8 bases, with 13 bases left between them. Germline loops: CDR1 LGHNA, CDR2 YSLEER. CDR3 length equals 14 residues. The DNA of the CDR3 is TGCGCCAGCAGCCAAGATTTGACAGGCTGGGGCTACACCTTC. It is translated as CASSQDLTGWGYTF.

This clone was counted a single time. V gene TRBV9 combines with J gene TRBJ2-1, with a weak D call TRBD2 (5 bases). The CDR3 sequence is 12 residues long. Deletions cut 4 bases from V and 5 bases from J, with 7 bases between. Germline V lookup: CDR1 SGDLS, CDR2 YYNGEE. In nucleotides, the CDR3 is TGTGCCAGCAGCCAGAGGGACAATGAGCAGTTCTTC. This sequence encodes CASSQRDNEQFF.